This is a list of T cell receptor delta chains from one sample in a study of Vδ1+ human thymocytes. TCRdb reprocessed the multiplex PCR reads through CATT. This sample has about 73,000 delta-chain clones, with about 38% found just once. Sequencing input: Vdelta1+ gamma-delta thymocytes from the thymus. Every receptor here comes from a boy younger than two who had congenital heart surgery. Each CDR3 is given without its conserved first and last residue. Each record gives: V gene, D gene, CDR3 protein. D genes are given only for firm matches.

TRDV1,-,ALGERRTVLGPPSKLI
TRDV1,-,ALGKETPLRPPGRQYTDKLI
TRDV1,-,ALGELPPFLPNGDKLI
TRDV1,TRDD3,ALGERTLREPGGDYTDKLI
TRDV1,TRDD3,ALGEPISIPLGELDKLI
TRDV1,TRDD3,ALGNEGISRVLGDTEEGTDKLI
TRDV1,TRDD3,ALGERGIGIGTDKLI
TRDV1,TRDD3,ALGESPSAVLGALWLADKLI
TRDV1,TRDD3,ALGGGGYKYPDKLI
TRDV1,TRDD3,ALGELTYKGDRWQLI
TRDV1,TRDD3,ALGESKSTSWGSYTDKLI
TRDV1,-,ALGEESVWRETDKLI
TRDV1,-,ALGVSFLRTGGPYTDKLI
TRDV1,TRDD3,ALGELRLLGDRNDKLI
TRDV1,TRDD3,ALGERLSCTTGGYRADKLI
TRDV1,-,ALGDPGEEFDKLI
TRAV29/DV5,TRDD3,AASPLGETHTDKLI
TRDV1,TRDD3,ALGEPILRGIRYTDKLI
TRDV1,-,ALGERNPDGKLI
TRDV1,TRDD3,ALRIVGFGLGDYPPYTDKLI